Below, 5 T cell receptor beta chains from the same sample are listed, as sequenced in a study of T cells in narcolepsy. Profiled with immunoSEQ multiplex PCR; TCRdb holds only in-frame clones, not every one. The sample has around 31,000 clones, more than 75% seen once. Material: CD45RA- memory CD4+ T cells from PBMCs. The receptors stem from a human donor with narcolepsy.

J is TRBJ2-4 and V is TRBV11-2; 8 bases align to TRBD2. The CDR3 has 16 amino acids. With V trimmed by 5 bases and J by 8 bases, 14 bases remained unmatched. The germline V gene has CDR1 SGHAT and CDR2 FQNNGV. The CDR3 loop is CASSLRSGRATDIQYF. The CDR3 DNA follows: TGTGCCAGCAGCCTTCGATCCGGGAGGGCTACGGACATTCAGTACTTC.

The chain combines TRBV14 with TRBJ2-5; TRBD2 aligns across 7 bases. Germline trimming cut 4 bases from V and 0 bases from J; bases unmatched to any gene: 14. The CDR3 spans 18 residues. Germline lookup yields CDR1 SGHDN and CDR2 FVKESK. The CDR3 DNA sequence: TGTGCCAGCAGCCCCCAAACAGCGGGGCCGCGAAACCAAGAGACCCAGTACTTC. Protein sequence: CASSPQTAGPRNQETQYF.

The rearrangement uses TRBV4-3 and TRBJ2-3, with D hard to call. Trimming stripped 1 base from V and 4 bases from J, with 15 bases between. The CDR3 is made up of 16 amino acids. CDR1 is LGHNA, CDR2 YSLEER, per germline. The CDR3 spells CASSQGDGVGADTQYF. CDR3 DNA: TGCGCCAGCAGCCAAGGAGACGGCGTGGGTGCAGATACGCAGTATTTT.

In its sample, this clone was seen a few times. This sequence joins TRBV5-4 and TRBJ2-6; D is possibly TRBD1 (5 bases). Germline values: CDR1 SGHNT, CDR2 YYREEE (reference sequence). Between the trimmed V and J ends, which lost 3 bases and 2 bases, there was a span of 12 bases. This CDR3 has 16 residues. The CDR3 coding sequence is TGTGCCAGCAGCTCAGGGTTCGAAACTGGGGCCAACGTCCTGACTTTC. Translation: CASSSGFETGANVLTF.

The V and J genes are TRBV5-1 and TRBJ2-3; D perhaps matches TRBD1 (5 bases). The CDR3 totals 15 residues. The germline V gene encodes CDR1 SGHRS and CDR2 YFSETQ. V was shortened by 4 bases and J by 0 bases, with 12 bases between the two germline ends. The CDR3 sequence: CASSQQDRSTDTQYF. CDR3 DNA: TGCGCCAGCAGCCAACAGGACCGAAGCACAGATACGCAGTATTTT.